This entry concerns a single T cell receptor beta chain. Random hexamers were used to reverse transcribe the RNA input (roughly 0.5 to 1 ug). The method of amplification for TCR beta CDR3 was immunoSEQ multiplex PCR, covering 54 Vbeta and 13 Jbeta. MiXCR, applied by TCRdb to the immunoSEQ multiplex PCR reads, yields one record per CDR3 protein. The sample has some 240,000 distinct CDR3 sequences, less than 96% seen once. These data come from a study of CD8 T cells in Susac syndrome. Background on the study: Treatment status at blood draw for the Susac syndrome patients was therapy-naive, corticosteroids, or intravenous immunoglobulin alone.

Germline CDR1 reads SGHNT; CDR2 reads YENEEA. Trimming left V 3 bases short and J 5 bases short, with 10 bases between. The CDR3 is 13 residues long. The chain has TRBV11-3 and TRBJ2-5; D not resolved. The TCR comes from a human donor with Susac syndrome. The sequenced material came from CD4+ T cells from PBMCs. DNA of the CDR3: TGTGCCAGCAGCTTGCCCCACCGGGAGACCCAGTACTTC. It translates to CASSLPHRETQYF.